This T cell receptor beta chain originates from a study of PD-1 blockade in mismatch repair-deficient tumors. About the study: All were previously treated, progressing patients with about 11 mismatch repair-deficient cancer types. Study conclusions and caveats: Tumor-resident clones, often undetectable pretreatment in blood, expanded then contracted after pembrolizumab.

The method was immunoSEQ multiplex PCR; TCRdb's version includes in-frame clones alone and lacks a portion of them. The sample carries around 100,000 clones, more than 60% recorded once. Of note for this clone: Its antigen is not identified.

Three pembrolizumab responders had their TCRs sequenced. This sample comprised peripheral blood, obtained 60 to 65 weeks after starting pembrolizumab. The source is an adult with mismatch repair-deficient cancer.

CDR3 amino acids: CASSLLMQGHNEKLFF. The CDR3 region has the DNA TGTGCCAGCAGCTTGTTGATGCAGGGGCATAATGAAAAACTGTTTTTT. The genes are TRBV5-5 and TRBJ1-4, with TRBD1 as a possible D gene (6 bases). Germline-derived CDR1 and CDR2 are SGHKS and YYEKEE (reference sequence). This CDR3 is 16 amino acids long. V was shortened by 1 base and J by 4 bases, with 14 bases between the two germline ends.